The clone carrying this TCR beta chain was found many times. Antigen: not known. This specimen comes from a study of T cell repertoires in cytomegalovirus infection. Study-wide background: Both CMV infection and a matching HLA type were indicated by public TCR beta signatures.

One entry per CDR3 protein, called by TCRdb with MiXCR from the reads. The sample shows under 450,000 distinct CDR3 sequences, around a third of them seen only once. V shed 6 bases, J shed 4 bases, and the junction held 4 bases outside the gene matches. This CDR3 is built from 15 residues. The source of this sequence is a human donor in good health (CMV status not recorded). Some clones in this sample may be carry-over from other donors' samples. The chain employs TRBV12-3 or TRBV12-4 and TRBJ2-2, with 11 bases that match TRBD2. The source material was cultured PBMCs, sampled from culture after CMV antigen stimulation. The CDR3 nucleotides read TGTGCCAGCAGCGGGACTAGCGGCTCCACCGGGGAGCTGTTTTTT. It yields the protein CASSGTSGSTGELFF.